This TCR beta chain was recovered during a study of blood T cell repertoires in COVID-19. Whole-study context: Samples representing acute and convalescent COVID-19 were sourced from the United States, Italy and Spain. Nucleic acid was either cDNA or gDNA, and it came from T cells, B-cell-depleted T cells, or PBMCs.

In the original processing: Estimated nucleated cell counts came from reference gene primer amplification. This table comes from immunoSEQ multiplex PCR, and its TCRdb copy is limited to in-frame clones, with some not included. Clonal size and the V and J genes are those of that table, whereas D and trimming came from the DNA. The sample holds some 100,000 clones; over 75% are singletons and the top ten take 6% to 7%. V lost 3 bases, J lost 0 bases, and 7 bases stayed unmatched. CDR3 length: 16 amino acids. CDR1 and CDR2 from the germline V gene are KGHSH and LQKENI. The sequence came from a woman between 50 and 59 years old with acute or convalescent COVID-19. The chain links TRBV18 to TRBJ2-7; 8 bases fit TRBD1. Material: peripheral blood. In DNA form, the CDR3 reads TGTGCCAGCTCACCGGGACAGGTGGGGAGCTCCTACGAGCAGTACTTC. Amino acids: CASSPGQVGSSYEQYF.